The rows below give T cell receptor beta chains drawn from one sample of a study of T-cell memory formation after mild COVID-19. TCRdb used MiXCR to reprocess the 5' RACE reads, holding one entry per CDR3 protein. The data contain hundreds of thousands of distinct CDR3 sequences, more than 20% of them singletons. The sequenced material came from PBMCs or a T cell subset sorted from them (not recorded which). The receptors originated from an adult woman who had mild COVID-19 (a few samples of this study predate the infection). Cell type and time point are not known. Each CDR3 is given with its conserved first and last residue. The D gene is left open where the match is weak. Clone size appears in some rows only: once, few, many, or a class for an expanded clone.

>TRBJ1-6|TRBV7-9|.|.
CASSLGGQPNSPLHF
TGTGCCAGCAGCTTAGGGGGACAACCGAATTCACCCCTCCACTTT
>TRBJ2-1|TRBV13|few|.
CASSLGYGTGWQFF
TGTGCCAGCAGCTTAGGGTACGGAACAGGGTGGCAGTTCTTC
>TRBJ1-3|TRBV30|.|.
CAWSVGRGGGNTIYF
TGTGCCTGGAGTGTAGGCCGGGGCGGTGGAAACACCATATATTTT
>TRBJ2-1|TRBV24-1|.|.
CATSDFGTHGGNEQFF
TGTGCCACCAGTGATTTTGGGACCCACGGGGGCAATGAGCAGTTCTTC
>TRBJ2-3|TRBV9|few|TRBD2
CASSVGLAGTDTQYF
TGTGCCAGCAGCGTAGGACTAGCGGGTACAGATACGCAGTATTTT
>TRBJ1-1|TRBV24-1|.|.
CATSDSSGGRGGNTEAFF
TGTGCCACCAGTGATTCTTCTGGGGGCCGGGGGGGTAACACTGAAGCTTTCTTT
>TRBJ2-7|TRBV30|.|.
CAWSLRQSRWGEQYF
TGTGCCTGGAGTCTGAGACAGTCCCGTTGGGGCGAGCAGTACTTC
>TRBJ2-1|TRBV5-5|.|TRBD1
CASSQQGALPGGYNEQFF
TGTGCCAGCAGCCAACAGGGGGCCCTCCCAGGTGGCTACAATGAGCAGTTCTTC
>TRBJ2-1|TRBV6-5|.|TRBD1
CASSYLYRDREFF
TGTGCCAGCAGTTACTTATACCGGGACAGGGAGTTCTTC
>TRBJ2-5|TRBV5-4|.|TRBD2
CASSLNAGDGETQYF
TGTGCCAGCAGCTTGAATGCGGGAGACGGAGAGACCCAGTACTTC
>TRBJ2-5|TRBV19|many|.
CASSIDHSQETQYF
TGTGCCAGTAGTATTGATCACAGCCAAGAGACCCAGTACTTC
>TRBJ2-7|TRBV7-2|few|TRBD1
CASSLDRAAYEQYF
TGTGCCAGCAGCTTGGACAGGGCGGCCTACGAGCAGTACTTC
>TRBJ2-1|TRBV4-2|.|.
CASSQEKVQFF
TGTGCCAGCAGCCAAGAGAAGGTTCAGTTCTTC
>TRBJ1-4|TRBV18|few|.
CASSPDVAPREKLFF
TGTGCCAGCTCACCAGACGTTGCGCCCAGGGAAAAACTGTTTTTT
>TRBJ1-1|TRBV5-5|.|TRBD1
CASSSVRTGGMNTEAFF
TGTGCCAGCAGCTCCGTAAGGACAGGGGGCATGAACACTGAAGCTTTCTTT
>TRBJ2-1|TRBV6-1|.|.
CASRVGFAVREQFF
TGTGCCAGCAGAGTCGGCTTCGCCGTTCGTGAGCAGTTCTTC
>TRBJ2-2|TRBV7-9|.|.
CASSLVGLTTGELFF
TGTGCCAGCAGCTTAGTAGGACTGACGACCGGGGAGCTGTTTTTT
>TRBJ2-1|TRBV5-1|few|TRBD1
CASSEGPTGGGYIEQFF
TGCGCCAGCAGCGAAGGCCCGACAGGGGGAGGCTACATTGAGCAGTTCTTC
>TRBJ2-1|TRBV7-2|few|.
CASSSRGPYNEQFF
TGTGCCAGCAGCTCCCGCGGCCCCTACAATGAGCAGTTCTTC
>TRBJ1-1|TRBV3-1|.|.
CASSRPTGRTNTEAFF
TGTGCCAGCAGCCGCCCGACAGGCCGAACGAACACTGAAGCTTTCTTT
>TRBJ1-1|TRBV12-3/TRBV12-4|few|.
CASSPSLAPMNTEAFF
TGTGCCAGCAGTCCGTCGTTGGCCCCGATGAACACTGAAGCTTTCTTT
>TRBJ1-1|TRBV14|.|.
CASSLEAFISEAFF
TGTGCCAGCAGCCTAGAGGCGTTCATCTCCGAAGCTTTCTTT
>TRBJ2-7|TRBV4-3|many|.
CASSQDVATEGNYEQYF
TGCGCCAGCAGCCAAGATGTGGCGACGGAAGGAAACTACGAGCAGTACTTC
>TRBJ1-1|TRBV7-9|.|.
CASSFVALGPNTEAFF
TGTGCCAGCAGCTTTGTCGCCCTCGGTCCTAACACTGAAGCTTTCTTT
>TRBJ1-4|TRBV2|.|.
CASKDRSDEKLFF
TGTGCCAGCAAAGACCGGTCGGATGAAAAACTGTTTTTT
>TRBJ2-1|TRBV24-1|.|TRBD1
CATSDLRSVSGGMMVNEQFF
TGTGCCACCAGTGATTTGCGTTCGGTGTCAGGGGGCATGATGGTCAATGAGCAGTTCTTC
>TRBJ2-1|TRBV5-1|.|.
CASREQGTYNEQFF
TGCGCCAGCAGGGAACAGGGAACCTACAATGAGCAGTTCTTC